This TCR beta chain was identified in a study of CD8+CD57+ T cells in acquired aplastic anemia. Study overall: Sorted CD4+ and CD8+ cells gave an average of about 3 ug of DNA. Findings and caveats of the study: Between patients and controls, CD8+ Simpson's diversity did not vary significantly.

CDR3 size: 13 residues. V was clipped by 6 bases and J by 6 bases, with 13 bases between them. In germline, CDR1 is KGHDR, CDR2 SFDVKD. Those patients picked for sequencing had displayed CD8+CD57+ cell expansion on flow cytometry. The study sampled blood from patients who had received no therapy. Remarks on this clonotype: Its antigen is unidentified.

The use of genomic DNA as template underpinned the TCR beta VDJ and CDR3 profiling. TCRdb used MiXCR to reprocess the reads, holding one entry per CDR3 protein. The data show about 250,000 distinct CDR3 sequences, roughly half seen once. The clonotype was recovered from a human donor with aplastic anemia. V is TRBV24-1 and J is TRBJ1-2, with D possibly TRBD1 on 6 matching bases. Sequenced input: sorted CD4+, CD8+, or CD8+CD57+ T cells (not recorded which) from PBMCs. CDR3 sequence reads: CATSRPGEHGYTF. The CDR3 bases are TGTGCCACCAGTCGTCCAGGGGAACATGGCTACACCTTC.